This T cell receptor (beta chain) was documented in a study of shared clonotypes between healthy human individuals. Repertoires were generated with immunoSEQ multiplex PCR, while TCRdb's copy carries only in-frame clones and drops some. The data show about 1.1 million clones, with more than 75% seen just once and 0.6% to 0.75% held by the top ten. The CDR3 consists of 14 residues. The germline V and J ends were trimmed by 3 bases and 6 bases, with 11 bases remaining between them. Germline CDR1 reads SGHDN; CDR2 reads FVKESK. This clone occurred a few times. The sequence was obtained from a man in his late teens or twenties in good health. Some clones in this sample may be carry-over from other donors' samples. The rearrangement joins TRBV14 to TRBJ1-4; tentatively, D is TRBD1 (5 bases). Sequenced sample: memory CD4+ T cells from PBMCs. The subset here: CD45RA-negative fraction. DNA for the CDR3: TGTGCCAGCAGCCATTTGGGACCAGATGAAAAACTGTTTTTT. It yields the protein CASSHLGPDEKLFF. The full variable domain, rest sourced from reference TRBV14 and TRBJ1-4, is EAGVTQFPSHSVIEKGQTVTLRCDPISGHDNLYWYRRVMGKEIKFLLHFVKESKQDESGMPNNRFLAERTGGTYSTLKVQPAELEDSGVYFCASSHLGPDEKLFFGSGTQLSVL.